Each of the 20 T cell receptor beta chains below was sequenced from the same sample in a study of T cells after yellow fever vaccination. TCRdb independently ran MiXCR on the 5' RACE reads; one entry per CDR3 protein. This table has roughly 330,000 distinct CDR3 sequences, roughly 4.3% appearing once. The sample in question was PBMCs, obtained 5 days after the yellow fever booster vaccination. The source is a man aged 18 to 29 who received the YFV17D yellow fever vaccine.

This clonotype was seen ten or more times. The chain joins TRBV4-2 to TRBJ2-1, with D uncertain. CDR3 size: 16 residues. The germline V gene encodes CDR1 LGHNA and CDR2 YNFKEQ. V dropped 1 base and J dropped 7 bases, with 17 bases sitting between them. Here the CDR3 DNA reads TGTGCCAGCAGCCAAGGTTCCGCGAGCAATAAGAATGAGCAGTTCTTC. The encoded protein is CASSQGSASNKNEQFF.

This sequence joins TRBV12-3 or TRBV12-4 and TRBJ1-2; D is unresolved. Trimming cost V 3 bases and J 2 bases, with 13 bases left between them. CDR3 length: 15 residues. The CDR3 nucleotides are TGTGCCAGCAGTTTTATTTCGGCAGAAAACTATGGCTACACCTTC. This sequence encodes CASSFISAENYGYTF.

In this sample, this clonotype turned up a few times. The genes are TRBV20-1 and TRBJ2-7; D perhaps matches TRBD2 (5 bases). Trimming pared 1 base from V and 2 bases from J, leaving 12 bases between. Per germline, CDR1 DFQATT and CDR2 SNEGSKA (reference sequence). The CDR3 runs 14 residues. The CDR3, as DNA: TGCAGTGCTAGAGGGAGCGGCAACACCTACGAGCAGTACTTC. Its translation is CSARGSGNTYEQYF.

This clonotype occurred a few times. The V call is TRBV11-2, the J call TRBJ1-1; D perhaps matches TRBD1 (5 bases). Germline V lookup: CDR1 SGHAT, CDR2 FQNNGV. V lost 3 bases to trimming and J lost 4 bases, with 12 bases between them. The CDR3 contains 14 residues. The CDR3 coding sequence is TGTGCCAGCAGCTTCAGGGTTCAGAGCACTGAAGCTTTCTTT. Encoded protein: CASSFRVQSTEAFF.

This clonotype turned up a few times. This sequence joins TRBV2 and TRBJ2-2; D gene uncertain. CDR1 and CDR2 from the germline V gene are SNHLY and FYNNEI. This CDR3 spans 14 amino acids. The germline V and J ends were trimmed by 0 bases and 5 bases, with 7 bases remaining between them. The CDR3 protein is CASSEAQGTGELFF. The CDR3 bases are TGTGCCAGCAGTGAAGCGCAAGGGACCGGGGAGCTGTTTTTT.

The table lists this clonotype with a few counts. The junction shows a germline mismatch at one end, possibly a read error. The chain links TRBV6-5 to TRBJ2-3; D is perhaps TRBD1 or TRBD2 (5 bases each). This CDR3 has 14 amino acids. Germline V gives CDR1 MNHEY, CDR2 SVGAGI. CDR3 loop: CASTTGPRTDTQYF. CDR3 bases: TGTGCCAGCACCACGGGACCGCGCACGGATACGCAGTATTTT.

This chain joins TRBV18 and TRBJ1-5; 9 positions match TRBD1. J was trimmed by 6 bases and V by 5 bases; bases with no gene match: 8. Germline loops: CDR1 KGHSH, CDR2 LQKENI. The CDR3 spans 15 residues. The CDR3: CASSTGTGTSQPQHF. CDR3 DNA: TGTGCCAGCTCAACCGGGACAGGGACGTCTCAGCCCCAGCATTTT.

This clonotype was counted only a few times. V gene TRBV7-6 combines with J gene TRBJ2-3, with TRBD2 matching over 7 bases. Looked up from germline, CDR1 is SGHVS and CDR2 is FNYEAQ. V lost 2 bases and J lost 5; bases outside the gene matches: 4. The CDR3 length is 14 residues. The DNA of the CDR3 is TGTGCCAGCAGCTTATCTCTAGCGGTAGATACGCAGTATTTT. Protein sequence: CASSLSLAVDTQYF.

The chain carries TRBV27 and TRBJ1-2; possibly TRBD1 for D (5 bases). Germline CDR1 MNHEY, CDR2 SMNVEV (reference sequence). Trimming shortened V by 5 bases and J by 8 bases, and 15 bases separated the two germline ends. The CDR3 spans 13 residues. Here the CDR3 DNA reads TGTGCCAGCAGTACTACCGGGGCATACGGCTACACCTTC. Protein: CASSTTGAYGYTF.

Written as DNA, the CDR3 is TGTGCCAGCAGCCTAGGGAGCAGGGAGACTTCACCCCTCCACTTT. Protein product: CASSLGSRETSPLHF. The chain recombines TRBV12-3 or TRBV12-4 with TRBJ1-6, with a possible D match to TRBD1 (5 bases). This CDR3 is built from 15 residues. V lost 6 bases and J 9 bases, leaving 18 bases between the germline ends.

This chain joins TRBV12-3 or TRBV12-4 and TRBJ2-3; D call uncertain. V lost 6 bases to trimming and J lost 4 bases, with 17 bases between them. The CDR3 consists of 15 residues. The CDR3 loop reads CASSPTRGPPDTQYF. As DNA, the CDR3 is TGTGCCAGCAGCCCTACTCGTGGGCCCCCAGATACGCAGTATTTT.

The V gene is TRBV6-5, the J gene TRBJ1-1; TRBD1 is a possible D gene (6 bases). Deletions cut 0 bases from V and 4 bases from J, with 18 bases between. This CDR3 is built from 17 residues. In germline, CDR1 is MNHEY, CDR2 SVGAGI. Written as DNA, the CDR3 is TGTGCCAGCAGTTACTCGAGGCCCGGGACACCAGGCACTGAAGCTTTCTTT. The encoded protein is CASSYSRPGTPGTEAFF.

In its sample, this clonotype was seen a few times. The rearrangement links TRBV7-2 to TRBJ1-1; TRBD1 matches at 8 bases. Germline V CDR1 and CDR2: SGHTA, FQGNSA. Unmatched junction bases numbered 3, after V lost 1 base and J lost 2 bases. This CDR3 has 15 residues. DNA of the CDR3: TGTGCCAGCAGCTTAGGTGGGACAGGAAACACTGAAGCTTTCTTT. Translation: CASSLGGTGNTEAFF.

The rearrangement links TRBV20-1 to TRBJ2-1, with D maybe TRBD2 (5 bases). This CDR3 spans 12 amino acids. Germline V gene lookup returns CDR1 DFQATT and CDR2 SNEGSKA (reference sequence). V shed 5 bases and J shed 3 bases, with 8 bases lying between them. This chain's CDR3 is CSAVRDYNEQFF. In DNA, the CDR3 is TGCAGTGCTGTCCGGGACTACAATGAGCAGTTCTTC.

This clonotype was detected only a few times. CDR3 sequence (DNA): TGCGCCAGCAGCCGGGACTACGAGCAGTACGTC. Its translation: CASSRDYEQYV. V gene TRBV5-1 combines with J gene TRBJ2-7; the D gene is possibly TRBD2 (5 bases). CDR1 and CDR2 from the germline V gene are SGHRS and YFSETQ. Trimming shortened V by 4 bases and J by 3 bases, and 5 bases separated the two germline ends. The CDR3 runs 11 residues.

The chain couples TRBV12-3 or TRBV12-4 to TRBJ2-5; D ambiguous. This CDR3 is built from 13 residues. Trimming removed 6 bases from V and 4 bases from J, with 12 bases in between. The CDR3 nucleotides are TGTGCCAGCAGCCAGTCCTTAGGAGAGACCCAGTACTTC. Protein product: CASSQSLGETQYF.

This clonotype showed up many times. The rearrangement joins TRBV11-2 to TRBJ1-2, with 7 nucleotides matching TRBD1. This CDR3 spans 16 amino acids. Germline V gives CDR1 SGHAT, CDR2 FQNNGV. The V segment lost 1 base and the J segment 7 bases; nucleotides outside the gene matches: 12. The CDR3 region has the DNA TGTGCCAGCAGCTTAGGGTGGAGGGGGCCCTTCGGTGGCTACACCTTC. Amino acids: CASSLGWRGPFGGYTF.

This clonotype has a count of ten or more. DNA of the CDR3: TGTGCCAGCAGTTTAGGTGTCAGCGGAGAGACCCAGTACTTC. This translates into CASSLGVSGETQYF. The chain carries TRBV12-3 or TRBV12-4 and TRBJ2-5; possible D gene TRBD2, 5 bases. CDR3 length: 14 amino acids. Trimming pared 1 base from V and 4 bases from J, leaving 10 bases between.

This clonotype was counted at least ten times. Written as DNA, the CDR3 is TGTGCCAGCAGTTTAAGACGGGGGGTCCCCTACGAGCAGTACGTC. The encoded protein is CASSLRRGVPYEQYV. The chain couples TRBV27 to TRBJ2-7, with 7 bases that match TRBD2. The V and J ends lost 2 bases and 2 bases, in that order; junction bases with no gene match: 6. The CDR3 has 15 amino acids. CDR1 is MNHEY and CDR2 is SMNVEV in the germline V gene (reference sequence).

This clonotype has ten or more counts. A junction boundary mismatches the germline segment, possibly from a read error. This chain uses TRBV5-1 with TRBJ2-3; 8 nucleotides agree with TRBD2. CDR1 is SGHRS and CDR2 is YFSETQ in the germline V gene. CDR3 size: 13 residues. CDR3 sequence: CASSFGGADTQYF. For the CDR3, the DNA is TGTGCCAGCAGCTTCGGGGGGGCGGATACGCAGTATTTT.